This T cell receptor beta chain was sequenced during a study of control samples from healthy donors and cancer patients. CDR1 and CDR2 (germline): SEHNR, FQNEAQ (reference sequence). This CDR3 contains 16 residues. J gave up 6 bases and V 4 bases, and 11 bases lay outside the gene matches. The protocol was immunoSEQ multiplex PCR, while the TCRdb copy is restricted to in-frame clones and leaves out a portion. The profile shows 100,000 to 150,000 clones, about nine tenths of them singletons. The TCR sequence derives from a man aged 45-65 years with head and neck cancer. The chain combines TRBV7-9 with TRBJ2-2; 7 bases line up with TRBD1. What was sequenced was PBMCs. The CDR3 is CASSSTETGKAGELFF. CDR3 DNA sequence: TGTGCCAGCAGCTCCACCGAGACAGGGAAGGCCGGGGAGCTGTTTTTT.